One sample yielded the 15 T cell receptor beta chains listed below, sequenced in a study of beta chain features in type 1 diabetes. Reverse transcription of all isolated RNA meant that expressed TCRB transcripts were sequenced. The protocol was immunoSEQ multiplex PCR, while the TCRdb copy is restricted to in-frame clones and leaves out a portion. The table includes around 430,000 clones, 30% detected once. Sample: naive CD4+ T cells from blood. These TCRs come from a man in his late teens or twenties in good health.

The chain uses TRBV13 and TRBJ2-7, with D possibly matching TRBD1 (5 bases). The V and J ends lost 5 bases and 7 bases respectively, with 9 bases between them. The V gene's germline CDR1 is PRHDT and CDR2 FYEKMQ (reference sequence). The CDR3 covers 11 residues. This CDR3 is CASSIRQEQYF. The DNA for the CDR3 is TGTGCCAGCAGCATCAGACAGGAGCAGTACTTC.

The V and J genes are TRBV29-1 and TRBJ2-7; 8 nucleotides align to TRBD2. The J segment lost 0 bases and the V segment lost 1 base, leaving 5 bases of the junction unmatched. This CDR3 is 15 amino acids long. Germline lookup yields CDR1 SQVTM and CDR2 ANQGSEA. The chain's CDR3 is CSVEGSGRGSYEQYF. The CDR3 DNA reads TGCAGCGTTGAAGGAAGCGGGAGAGGCTCCTACGAGCAGTACTTC.

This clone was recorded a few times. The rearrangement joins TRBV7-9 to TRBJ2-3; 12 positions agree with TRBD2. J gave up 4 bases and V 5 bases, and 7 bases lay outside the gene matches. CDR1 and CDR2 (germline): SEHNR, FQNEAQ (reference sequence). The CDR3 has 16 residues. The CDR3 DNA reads TGTGCCAGCAGCGAGACTAGCGGGAGATCAGCAGATACGCAGTATTTT. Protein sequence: CASSETSGRSADTQYF.

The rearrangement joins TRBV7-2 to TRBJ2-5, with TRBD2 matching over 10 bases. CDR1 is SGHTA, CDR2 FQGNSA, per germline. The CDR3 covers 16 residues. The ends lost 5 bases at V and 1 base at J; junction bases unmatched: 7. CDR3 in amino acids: CASSQELAGLQETQYF. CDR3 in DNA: TGTGCCAGCAGCCAAGAACTAGCGGGGCTCCAAGAGACCCAGTACTTC.

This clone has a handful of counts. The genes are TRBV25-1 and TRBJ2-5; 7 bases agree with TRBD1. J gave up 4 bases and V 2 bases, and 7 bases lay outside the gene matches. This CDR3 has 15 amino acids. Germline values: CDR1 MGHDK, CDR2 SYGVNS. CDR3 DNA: TGTGCCAGCAGTGAAGTAAGGGGGCTGGGAGAGACCCAGTACTTC. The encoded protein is CASSEVRGLGETQYF.

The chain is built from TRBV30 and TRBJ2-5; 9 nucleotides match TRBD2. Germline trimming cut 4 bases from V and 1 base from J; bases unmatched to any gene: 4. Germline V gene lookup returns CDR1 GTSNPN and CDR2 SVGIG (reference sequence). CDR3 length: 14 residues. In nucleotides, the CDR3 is TGTGCCTGGACCGGGACTAGCCTCCAAGAGACCCAGTACTTC. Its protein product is CAWTGTSLQETQYF.

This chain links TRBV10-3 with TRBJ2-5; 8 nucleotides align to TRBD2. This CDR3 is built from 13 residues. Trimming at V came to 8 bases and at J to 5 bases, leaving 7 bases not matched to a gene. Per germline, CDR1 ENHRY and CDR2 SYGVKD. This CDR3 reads CAISPAGEETQYF. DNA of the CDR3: TGTGCCATCTCCCCAGCGGGAGAGGAGACCCAGTACTTC.

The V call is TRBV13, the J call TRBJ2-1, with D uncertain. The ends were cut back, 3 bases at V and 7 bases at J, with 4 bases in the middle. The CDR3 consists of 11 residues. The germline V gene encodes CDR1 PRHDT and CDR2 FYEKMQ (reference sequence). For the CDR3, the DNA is TGTGCCAGCAGCTTCCGGAATGAGCAGTTCTTC. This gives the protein CASSFRNEQFF. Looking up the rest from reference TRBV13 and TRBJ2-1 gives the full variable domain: AAGVIQSPRHLIKEKRETATLKCYPIPRHDTVYWYQQGPGQDPQFLISFYEKMQSDKGSIPDRFSAQQFSDYHSELNMSSLELGDSALYFCASSFRNEQFFGPGTRLTVL.

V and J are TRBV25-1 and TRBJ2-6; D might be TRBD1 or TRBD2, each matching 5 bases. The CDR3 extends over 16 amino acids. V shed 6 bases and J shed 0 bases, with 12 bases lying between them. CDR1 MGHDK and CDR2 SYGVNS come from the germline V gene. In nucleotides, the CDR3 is TGTGCCAGCAGGCCGGGACCCAACTCTGGGGCCAACGTCCTGACTTTC. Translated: CASRPGPNSGANVLTF.

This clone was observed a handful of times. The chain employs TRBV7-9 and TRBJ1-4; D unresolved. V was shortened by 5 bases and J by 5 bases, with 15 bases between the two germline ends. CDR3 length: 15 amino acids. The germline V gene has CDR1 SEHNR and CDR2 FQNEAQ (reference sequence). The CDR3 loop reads CASSRSAIVNEKLFF. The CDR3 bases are TGTGCCAGCAGCCGGTCGGCAATTGTGAATGAAAAACTGTTTTTT.

The chain's CDR3 is CASSLAWQSGTLQSSYEQYF. Here the CDR3 DNA reads TGTGCCAGCAGCTTAGCTTGGCAGAGCGGAACTCTACAGAGCTCCTACGAGCAGTACTTC. The chain is built from TRBV7-2 and TRBJ2-7; tentative D call: TRBD2 (5 bases). The length of the CDR3 is 20 residues. V was pared by 0 bases and J by 0 bases, with 24 bases between. Germline CDR1 reads SGHTA; CDR2 reads FQGNSA.

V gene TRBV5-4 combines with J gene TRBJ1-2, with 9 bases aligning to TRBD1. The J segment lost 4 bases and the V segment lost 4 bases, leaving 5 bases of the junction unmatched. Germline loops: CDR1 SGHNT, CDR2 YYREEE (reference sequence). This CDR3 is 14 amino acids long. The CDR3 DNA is TGTGCCAGCAGCCGAGGACAGGGGACCTATGGCTACACCTTC. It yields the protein CASSRGQGTYGYTF.

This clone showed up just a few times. The CDR3 spells CASNLLAQPQHF. In nucleotides, the CDR3 is TGTGCCAGCAACCTACTGGCTCAGCCCCAGCATTTT. The gene calls are TRBV28 and TRBJ1-5; D is uncertain. This CDR3 comprises 12 residues. Germline CDR1 is MDHEN and CDR2 is SYDVKM. Trimming shortened V by 7 bases and J by 6 bases, and 10 bases separated the two germline ends.

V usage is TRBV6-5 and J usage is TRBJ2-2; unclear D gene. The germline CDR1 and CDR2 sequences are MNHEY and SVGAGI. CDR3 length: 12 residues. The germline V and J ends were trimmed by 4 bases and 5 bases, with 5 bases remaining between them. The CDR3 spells CASSWGTGELFF. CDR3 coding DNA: TGTGCCAGCAGTTGGGGTACCGGGGAGCTGTTTTTT.

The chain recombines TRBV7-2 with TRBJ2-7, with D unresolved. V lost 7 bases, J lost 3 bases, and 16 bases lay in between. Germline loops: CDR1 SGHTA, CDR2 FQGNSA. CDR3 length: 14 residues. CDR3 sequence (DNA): TGTGCCAGCACACGGTCAACGGCCCACTACGAGCAGTACTTC. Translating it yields CASTRSTAHYEQYF. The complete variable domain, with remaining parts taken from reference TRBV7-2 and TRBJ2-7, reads GAGVSQSPSNKVTEKGKDVELRCDPISGHTALYWYRQSLGQGLEFLIYFQGNSAPDKSGLPSDRFSAERTGGSVSTLTIQRTQQEDSAVYLCASTRSTAHYEQYFGPGTRLTVT.